This T cell receptor (beta chain) was sequenced in a study of T cells in localized non-small cell lung cancer. Findings and limits, study-wide: Density of T cells in blood, when higher, went with longer overall survival. Uninvolved neighboring lung showed the greatest T cell clonality, exceeding tumor.

Assay: immunoSEQ multiplex PCR; the TCRdb copy retains only in-frame clones and omits some. This table has roughly 8,000 clones, 92% appearing once. Points on this clone: Its specificity is unknown.

Germline V CDR1 and CDR2: SGDLS, YYNGEE. V lost 3 bases and J lost 6; bases outside the gene matches: 13. This CDR3 is built from 18 residues. The chain uses TRBV9 and TRBJ2-3; TRBD2 agrees at 13 bases. Sample: peripheral blood mononuclear cells, taken before any cancer treatment. The TCR sequence derives from a male donor aged 60 or over with stage II lung adenocarcinoma. The DNA for the CDR3 is TGTGCCAGCAGCGGGAGCCCGTACGGGACTAGCGGGGCGGATACGCAGTATTTT. Encoded protein: CASSGSPYGTSGADTQYF.